This record concerns one TCR beta chain sequence. No antigen is known for it. It has no much larger one-base neighbor in the sample; base qualities were not kept. These data come from a study of technical replicates of blood from several donors (dated by TCRdb to 2015 to 2018). The library relied on the immunoSEQ multiplex PCR assay. TCRdb stores this immuneACCESS table with in-frame sequences only. Part of the clones is absent; in the studies checked, under half of the shortfall reflects unresolved V genes, and no reason is known for the rest. This sample has under 80,000 clones in its table, and approximately 94% of those were observed once. In total, the top ten clones hold just over 0.25% of the sample. Its CDR3 holds 14 amino acids, cysteine through phenylalanine. Only the CDR3 portion is preserved as DNA: 42 bases, with reading frame beginning at the first base. From the germline V gene (reference sequence), CDR1 is LNHDA and CDR2 is SQIVND. The germline V and J ends show losses of 7 bases and 2 bases respectively, and no gene match explains 3 bases of the junction.

Sequencing was done on a sample of T cells isolated from PBMCs. This TCR was sampled from a human donor in good health. The rearrangement combines TRBV19 with TRBJ2-7, and TRBD2 aligns with 12 junction nucleotides. The DNA sequence reads TGTGCCAGTACCCTAGCGGGGGGGCCCTACGAGCAGTACTTC. It translates to CASTLAGGPYEQYF.